This is a list of T cell receptor beta chains from one sample in a study of blood T cell repertoires in COVID-19. This table comes from immunoSEQ multiplex PCR, and its TCRdb copy is limited to in-frame clones, with some not included. The sample lists under 300,000 clones, 88% occurring once. The specimen was PBMCs or T cells enriched from blood (not recorded which). The receptors come from a woman in her 50s who had recovered from COVID-19. Both conserved end residues are part of each CDR3. D genes are given only for firm matches. Only part of the rows carry a size: once, few, many, or a class if the clone is expanded.

d_gene,j_gene,abundance,v_gene,CDR3nt,CDR3aa
-,TRBJ2-7,-,TRBV20-1,TGCAGTGCAACGGGACTCTACGAGCAGTACTTC,CSATGLYEQYF
TRBD2,TRBJ2-7,once,TRBV6-5,TGTGCCAGCACTTCGGGCGGGAGCGGAAGTAACGAGCAGTACTTC,CASTSGGSGSNEQYF
TRBD1,TRBJ1-1,once,TRBV27,TGTGCCAGCAGTCCGACAGGGAAGATTGAAGCTTTCTTT,CASSPTGKIEAFF
TRBD2,TRBJ2-1,-,TRBV9,TGTGCCAGCAGCGTAGGGTTAGCGGGAGGAAACAATGAGCAGTTCTTC,CASSVGLAGGNNEQFF
-,TRBJ1-2,-,TRBV27,TGTGCCAGCACCTCCTTAAGAGCTAACTATGGCTACACCTTC,CASTSLRANYGYTF
-,TRBJ2-4,once,TRBV7-2,TGTGCCAGCAGCTTAGATGCAGGATGGGACATTCAGTACTTC,CASSLDAGWDIQYF
-,TRBJ1-1,-,TRBV3-1/TRBV3-2,TGTGCCAGCAGCCAAGGGCTGAACACTGAAGCTTTCTTT,CASSQGLNTEAFF
-,TRBJ1-3,-,TRBV7-2,TGTGCCAGCAGCTTAGTGGGGGGCTCTGGAAACACCATATATTTT,CASSLVGGSGNTIYF
-,TRBJ2-7,-,TRBV7-8,TGTGCCAGCAGCTTACAGGGGACCGAGCAGTACTTC,CASSLQGTEQYF
-,TRBJ1-2,-,TRBV4-2,TGTGCCAGCAGCCTAGATGAGGGCACTAACTATGGCTACACCTTC,CASSLDEGTNYGYTF
TRBD1,TRBJ1-2,-,TRBV29-1,TGCAGCGTTGACCCCGGGACAGGGGATGGCTACACCTTC,CSVDPGTGDGYTF
TRBD1,TRBJ1-5,-,TRBV28,TGTGCCATCACAGGGGGCTTAAGCAATCAGCCCCAGCATTTT,CAITGGLSNQPQHF
-,TRBJ2-3,-,TRBV5-1,TGCGCCAGCAGCTTTGAGGGGGTCGGAGTCGCCGGCACAGATACGCAGTATTTT,CASSFEGVGVAGTDTQYF
TRBD1,TRBJ2-5,-,TRBV7-2,TGTGCCAGCAGCTTACGTCTCACGGGACAGATGCACCAAGAGACCCAGTACTTC,CASSLRLTGQMHQETQYF
TRBD1,TRBJ2-7,-,TRBV4-1,TGCGCCAGCAGCCAATCCGGCCAAAGCAGGGGGCGCTTGGACGAGCAGTACTTC,CASSQSGQSRGRLDEQYF
TRBD2,TRBJ2-7,-,TRBV28,TGTGCCAGCAGGGGTGGAGCGGGAGGAGGGTACGAGCAGTACTTC,CASRGGAGGGYEQYF
TRBD1,TRBJ1-2,-,TRBV24-1,TGTGCCACCAGTGAAGCAGGGGGGAACTATGGCTACACCTTC,CATSEAGGNYGYTF
TRBD2,TRBJ2-1,-,TRBV19,TGTGCCAGTAGTATCCGGAGCGGTCCTAGCGGGAGCTACAATGAGCAGTTCTTC,CASSIRSGPSGSYNEQFF
TRBD2,TRBJ2-5,-,TRBV5-4,TGTGCCAGCAGCTTGTCTAGCGGGAGTTACAGAGAGACCCAGTACTTC,CASSLSSGSYRETQYF
TRBD1,TRBJ1-3,-,TRBV7-9,TGTGCCAGCAGCTCCGGACAGGGAGGAGGAAACACCATATATTTT,CASSSGQGGGNTIYF
TRBD2,TRBJ2-1,once,TRBV18,TGTGCCAGCTCACCCGGGACTAGCTCCAACAATGAGCAGTTCTTC,CASSPGTSSNNEQFF
-,TRBJ2-1,-,TRBV2,TGTGCCAGCAGTGAAGGGGGCTGGTCTGGGGATGAGCAGTTCTTC,CASSEGGWSGDEQFF
-,TRBJ2-7,-,TRBV6-5,TGTGCCAGCAGTTTCGGACAATACGAGCAGTACTTC,CASSFGQYEQYF
-,TRBJ1-1,-,TRBV18,TGTGCCAGCTCACCGGTGGGGCAGGCTAACACTGAAGCTTTCTTT,CASSPVGQANTEAFF
TRBD2,TRBJ2-3,-,TRBV5-1,TGCGCCAGCAGCTTGGCCGCGCGGGAGGGCCTCCGTCGGAATACGCAGTATTTT,CASSLAAREGLRRNTQYF
-,TRBJ2-5,once,TRBV9,TGTGCCAGCAGCGGGGGGGGCGGGAGCTTGACCCAGTACTTC,CASSGGGGSLTQYF
-,TRBJ1-1,-,TRBV27,TGTGCCAGCAGTTCCGCCGGGACACTCAACACTGAAGCTTTCTTT,CASSSAGTLNTEAFF
TRBD1,TRBJ2-7,-,TRBV11-3,TGTGCCAGCAGCTTGCGCGGGACAGGGGGCAACGAGCAGTACTTC,CASSLRGTGGNEQYF
TRBD1,TRBJ2-7,-,TRBV28,TGTGCCAGCAGTGTGCCGGGACAGGGGTCCTACGAGCAGTACTTC,CASSVPGQGSYEQYF
-,TRBJ1-6,-,TRBV28,TGTGCCAGCAGTTTGACATCGGGGGGGGGTTCACCCCTCCACTTT,CASSLTSGGGSPLHF
TRBD1,TRBJ1-2,few,TRBV28,TGTGCCAGCAGCCTAGACAGGGAAAAAAGCTACACCTTC,CASSLDREKSYTF
TRBD1,TRBJ2-7,-,TRBV6-5,TGTGCCGGCCGGACAGGGGACGAGCAGTACTTC,CAGRTGDEQYF
-,TRBJ1-6,-,TRBV11-2,TGTGCCAGCAGCTTGACAGAACCAAATTCACCCCTCCACTTT,CASSLTEPNSPLHF
TRBD2,TRBJ2-5,-,TRBV19,TGTGCCAGTAGTATAGGGATAGCGGGAGAATCAGAGACCCAGTACTTC,CASSIGIAGESETQYF
-,TRBJ1-1,-,TRBV5-1,TGCGCCAGCAGCACCGCGGGGGCGGACACTGAAGCTTTCTTT,CASSTAGADTEAFF
-,TRBJ2-1,-,TRBV19,TGTGCCAGTGGGATTAGGGGCTATGAGCAGTTCTTC,CASGIRGYEQFF
-,TRBJ2-7,-,TRBV10-3,TGTGCCATCAGTGAACACCAAAACGCCTACGAGCAGTACTTC,CAISEHQNAYEQYF
TRBD2,TRBJ2-2,-,TRBV18,TGTGCCAGCTCACCGGGACTAGCGACCGGGGAGCTGTTTTTT,CASSPGLATGELFF
TRBD1,TRBJ2-2,-,TRBV18,TGTGCCAGCTCACTACAGGGACAGGGTGCCGGGGAGCTGTTTTTT,CASSLQGQGAGELFF
TRBD2,TRBJ2-7,-,TRBV7-9,TGTGCCAGCAGCCCCCGGACTAGCGGGAGTTCCTACGAGCAGTACTTC,CASSPRTSGSSYEQYF
TRBD2,TRBJ2-3,-,TRBV28,TGTGCCAGCAGTTTAGGACTAGCGGCAGATACGCAGTATTTT,CASSLGLAADTQYF
TRBD1,TRBJ1-3,-,TRBV5-1,TGCGCCAGCGGGACAGGGGATAACTCTGGAAACACCATATATTTT,CASGTGDNSGNTIYF
TRBD2,TRBJ2-7,-,TRBV6-1,TGTGCCAGCAGTGATGGAGCGGGAGCTCCCTACGAGCAGTACTTC,CASSDGAGAPYEQYF
TRBD1,TRBJ1-2,-,TRBV20-1,TGCAGTGCTGGGGACAGGACTGGCTACACCTTC,CSAGDRTGYTF
-,TRBJ2-4,-,TRBV19,TGTGCCACCGAAGGGGGAGGGACCAAAAACATTCAGTACTTC,CATEGGGTKNIQYF
-,TRBJ2-2,-,TRBV11-3,TGTGCCAGCAGTTTAGGAGGTGCCGGGGAGCTGTTTTTT,CASSLGGAGELFF
-,TRBJ1-5,once,TRBV15,TGTGCCACCAGCAGCCCCGAGGGATATCAGCCCCAGCATTTT,CATSSPEGYQPQHF
TRBD1,TRBJ1-1,-,TRBV30,TGTGCCGCACAACGGACAGGGGCCTTGGCAGCTTTCTTT,CAAQRTGALAAFF
-,TRBJ2-7,-,TRBV14,TGTACTAGTTCACATGGGAGAGGCGAGCAGTACTTC,CTSSHGRGEQYF
-,TRBJ1-2,-,TRBV28,TGTGCCAGCAGTTTATACGGGGGAGGCTACACCTTC,CASSLYGGGYTF
-,TRBJ2-6,-,TRBV9,TGTGCCAGCAGCGTAGAGCTCACTGGGGCCAACGTCCTGACTTTC,CASSVELTGANVLTF
-,TRBJ1-5,-,TRBV5-6,TGTGCCAGCAGCTTGTCTCACAGAGACCAGCCCCAGCATTTT,CASSLSHRDQPQHF
-,TRBJ1-1,-,TRBV28,TGTGCCAGCAGTCCCGGGAACACTGAAGCTTTCTTT,CASSPGNTEAFF
-,TRBJ1-1,-,TRBV9,TGTGCCAGCAGCCCACTGCCAGGATTTTCCACTGAAGCTTTCTTT,CASSPLPGFSTEAFF
-,TRBJ1-1,-,TRBV27,TGTGCCAGCAGTTTATTTGCAGAAACTGAAGCTTTCTTT,CASSLFAETEAFF
TRBD2,TRBJ2-1,-,TRBV27,TGTGCCAGCATTCTGACTAGCGGGAGTTACAATGAGCAGTTCTTC,CASILTSGSYNEQFF
TRBD2,TRBJ2-1,few,TRBV28,TGTGCCAGCAGTCCCCTACTAGCGGGAGAGAGGAATGAGCAGTTCTTC,CASSPLLAGERNEQFF
-,TRBJ2-5,-,TRBV27,TGTGCCAGCACTTCAAACGGGTGGGAGACCCAGTACTTC,CASTSNGWETQYF